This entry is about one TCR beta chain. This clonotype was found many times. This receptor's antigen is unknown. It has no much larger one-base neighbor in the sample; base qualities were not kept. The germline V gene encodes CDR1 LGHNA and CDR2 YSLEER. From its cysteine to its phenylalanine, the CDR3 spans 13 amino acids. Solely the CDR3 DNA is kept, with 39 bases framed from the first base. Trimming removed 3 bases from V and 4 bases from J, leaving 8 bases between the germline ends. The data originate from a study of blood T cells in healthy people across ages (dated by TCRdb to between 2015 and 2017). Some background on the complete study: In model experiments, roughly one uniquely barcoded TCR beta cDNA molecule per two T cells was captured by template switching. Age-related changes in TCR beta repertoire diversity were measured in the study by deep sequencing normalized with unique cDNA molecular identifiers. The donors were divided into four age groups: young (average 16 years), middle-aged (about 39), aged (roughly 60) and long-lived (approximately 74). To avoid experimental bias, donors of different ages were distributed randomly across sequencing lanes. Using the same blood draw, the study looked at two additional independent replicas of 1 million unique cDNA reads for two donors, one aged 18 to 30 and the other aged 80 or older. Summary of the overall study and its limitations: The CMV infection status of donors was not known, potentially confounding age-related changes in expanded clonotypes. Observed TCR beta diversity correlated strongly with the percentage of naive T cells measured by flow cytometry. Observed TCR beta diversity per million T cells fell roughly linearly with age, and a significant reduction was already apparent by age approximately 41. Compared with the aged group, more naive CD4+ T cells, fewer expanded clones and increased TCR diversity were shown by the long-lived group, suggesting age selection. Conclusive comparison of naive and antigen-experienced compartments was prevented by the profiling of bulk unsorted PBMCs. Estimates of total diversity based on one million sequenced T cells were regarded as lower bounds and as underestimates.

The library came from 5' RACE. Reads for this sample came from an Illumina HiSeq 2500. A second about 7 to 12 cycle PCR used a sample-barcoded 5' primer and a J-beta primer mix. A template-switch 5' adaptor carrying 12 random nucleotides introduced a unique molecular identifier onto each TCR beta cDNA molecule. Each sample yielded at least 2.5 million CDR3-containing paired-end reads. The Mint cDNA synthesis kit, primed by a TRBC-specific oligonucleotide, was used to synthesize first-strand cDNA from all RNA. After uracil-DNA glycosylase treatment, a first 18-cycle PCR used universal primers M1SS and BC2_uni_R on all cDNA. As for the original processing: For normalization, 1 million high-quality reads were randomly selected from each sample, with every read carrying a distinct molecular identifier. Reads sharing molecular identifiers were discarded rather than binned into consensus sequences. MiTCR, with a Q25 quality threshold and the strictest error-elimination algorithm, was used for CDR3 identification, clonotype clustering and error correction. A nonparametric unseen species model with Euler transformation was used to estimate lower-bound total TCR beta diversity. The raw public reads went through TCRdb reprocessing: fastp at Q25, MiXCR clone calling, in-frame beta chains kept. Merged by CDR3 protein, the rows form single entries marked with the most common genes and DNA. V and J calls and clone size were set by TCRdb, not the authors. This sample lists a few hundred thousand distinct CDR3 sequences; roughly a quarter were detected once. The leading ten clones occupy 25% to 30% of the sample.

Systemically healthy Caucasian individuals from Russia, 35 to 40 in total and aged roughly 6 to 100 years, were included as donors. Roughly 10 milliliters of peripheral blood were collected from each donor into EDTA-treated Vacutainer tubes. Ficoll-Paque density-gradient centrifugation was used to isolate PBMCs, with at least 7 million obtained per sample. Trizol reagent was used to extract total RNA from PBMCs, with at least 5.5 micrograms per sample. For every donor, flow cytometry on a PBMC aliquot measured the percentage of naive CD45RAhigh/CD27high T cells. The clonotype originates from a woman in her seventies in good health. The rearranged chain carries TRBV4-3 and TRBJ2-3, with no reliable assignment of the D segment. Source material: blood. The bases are TGCGCCAGCAGCCAGGAAATGTCAGATACGCAGTATTTT. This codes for CASSQEMSDTQYF.